This T cell receptor beta chain came from a study of shared clonotypes between healthy human individuals. Genomic DNA belonging to each subset was distributed in equal measure over several immunoSEQ plates. The data were produced by immunoSEQ multiplex PCR, yet TCRdb's version contains in-frame clones alone and is incomplete. Here the sample spans over 1.4 million clones, over 95% being singletons. In the case of this clone: What it binds is unknown.

Study findings and constraints: Blood was the only sampled material, and tissue repertoires likely differ. Approximately 5.1% was the fraction of naive CD4 clonotypes found shared across four donors.

The germline gives CDR1 SGHDT, CDR2 YYEEEE. The CDR3 contains 16 residues. J was trimmed by 6 bases and V by 1 base; bases with no gene match: 7. The rearrangement uses TRBV5-6 and TRBJ2-1; TRBD2 matches 10 bases. Sample: naive CD4+ T cells sorted from blood. Indicated subset: CD45RA+ positively selected. This sequence originates from a young man in good health. The CDR3 DNA reads TGTGCCAGCAGCTTGTTGCCTAGCGGGAGCCCCAATGAGCAGTTCTTC. Residues: CASSLLPSGSPNEQFF. Combining the CDR3 with reference TRBV5-6 and TRBJ2-1 gives the whole variable domain DAGVTQSPTHLIKTRGQQVTLRCSPKSGHDTVSWYQQALGQGPQFIFQYYEEEERQRGNFPDRFSGHQFPNYSSELNVNALLLGDSALYLCASSLLPSGSPNEQFFGPGTRLTVL.